This is a list of T cell receptor beta chains from one sample in a study of blood T cell repertoires in COVID-19. Profiled with immunoSEQ multiplex PCR; TCRdb holds only in-frame clones, not every one. The table has about 280,000 clones, 75% to 90% seen once. Sequencing used peripheral blood. The receptors were gathered from a woman aged 25 to 39 who had recovered from COVID-19. Each CDR3 is given with its conserved first and last residue.

V: TRBV20-1
CDR3: CSASLQGTEKLFF

V: TRBV7-9
CDR3: CASSADMLSTDTQYF

V: TRBV27
CDR3: CASSFRDRPNYGYTF

V: TRBV2
CDR3: CASSRVVTSGIYNEQFF

V: TRBV4-1
CDR3: CASSQGQGTANEQYF

V: TRBV2
CDR3: CASSENGRGYEQYF

V: TRBV9
CDR3: CASSPGTYTDTQYF

V: TRBV7-9
CDR3: CASSSGATNEKLFF

V: TRBV21-1
CDR3: CASSKLPDRGSGNTIYF

V: TRBV6-1
CDR3: CASSEWAGGNSPLHF

V: TRBV28
CDR3: CASSFSNTEAFF

V: TRBV7-2
CDR3: CASSLTLREGSTDTQYF

V: TRBV4-2
CDR3: CASSQDGMGLTSQSSYNEQFF

V: TRBV7-8
CDR3: CASSYLQGISLHF

V: TRBV5-6
CDR3: CASSLKQGASYEQYF

V: TRBV5-4
CDR3: CASSLKGIAGGETQYF

V: TRBV30
CDR3: CAWSQDRDSPLHF

V: TRBV4-2
CDR3: CASSQGPGTSGNEQFF

V: TRBV11-2
CDR3: CASSLDRAANEKLFF

V: TRBV6-4
CDR3: CASSGDRGPYNEQFF

V: TRBV27
CDR3: CASSMKTGKGETQYF

V: TRBV6-1
CDR3: CASGGGSLATGETQYF

V: TRBV19
CDR3: CASSIIGGVEQYF

V: TRBV9
CDR3: CASSPLSGLAGNEQYF